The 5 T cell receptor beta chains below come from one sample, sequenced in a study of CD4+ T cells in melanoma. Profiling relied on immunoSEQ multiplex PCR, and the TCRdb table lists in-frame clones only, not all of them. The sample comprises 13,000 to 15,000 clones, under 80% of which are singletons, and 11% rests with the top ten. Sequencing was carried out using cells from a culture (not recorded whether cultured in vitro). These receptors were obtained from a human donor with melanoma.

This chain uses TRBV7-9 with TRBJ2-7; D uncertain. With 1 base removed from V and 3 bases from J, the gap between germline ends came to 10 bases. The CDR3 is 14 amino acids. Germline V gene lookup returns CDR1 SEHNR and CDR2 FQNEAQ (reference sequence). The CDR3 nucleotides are TGTGCCAGCAGCTTAGGGAAGGGCGACTACGAGCAGTACTTC. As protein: CASSLGKGDYEQYF.

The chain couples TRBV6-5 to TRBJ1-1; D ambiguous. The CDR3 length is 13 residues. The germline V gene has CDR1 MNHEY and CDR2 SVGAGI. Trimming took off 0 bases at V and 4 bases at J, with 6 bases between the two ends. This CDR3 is CASSYSEVTEAFF. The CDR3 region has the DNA TGTGCCAGCAGTTACTCGGAAGTCACTGAAGCTTTCTTT.

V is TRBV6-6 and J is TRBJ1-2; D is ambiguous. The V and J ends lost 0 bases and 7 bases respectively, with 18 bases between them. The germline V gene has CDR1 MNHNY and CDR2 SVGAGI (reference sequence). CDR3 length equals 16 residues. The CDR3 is CASSYSIWAGVGGYTF. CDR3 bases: TGTGCCAGCAGTTACTCGATTTGGGCAGGCGTGGGTGGCTACACCTTC.

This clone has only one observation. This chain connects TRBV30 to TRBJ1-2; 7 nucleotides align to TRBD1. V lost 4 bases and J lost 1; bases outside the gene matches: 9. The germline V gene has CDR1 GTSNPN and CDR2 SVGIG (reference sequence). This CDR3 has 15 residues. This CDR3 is CAWTGGQVINYGYTF. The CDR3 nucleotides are TGTGCCTGGACCGGCGGACAGGTTATTAACTATGGCTACACCTTC.

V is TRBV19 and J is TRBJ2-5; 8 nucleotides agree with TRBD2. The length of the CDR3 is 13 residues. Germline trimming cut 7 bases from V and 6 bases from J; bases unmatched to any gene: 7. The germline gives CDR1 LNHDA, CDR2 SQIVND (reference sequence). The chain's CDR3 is CASTAGGKQTQYF. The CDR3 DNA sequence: TGTGCCAGTACGGCGGGGGGTAAGCAGACCCAGTACTTC.